The next 23 T cell receptor beta chains were all read from a single sample in a study of blood T cell repertoires in COVID-19. Generated by immunoSEQ multiplex PCR, the TCRdb table keeps only in-frame clones and is missing some. The data show under 350,000 clones, with around 87% seen just once and roughly 1.3% held by the top ten. The sample taken for sequencing was peripheral blood. All receptors derive from a man between 65 and 85 years old with acute or convalescent COVID-19.

This clone was seen a single time. V usage is TRBV5-1 and J usage is TRBJ1-6; D is unresolved. V was clipped by 0 bases and J by 7 bases, with 11 bases between them. Per germline, CDR1 SGHRS and CDR2 YFSETQ. This CDR3 contains 15 residues. The CDR3 DNA reads TGCGCCAGCAGCTTGGATCCGGGTGGGAATTCACCCCTCCACTTT. Amino acid sequence: CASSLDPGGNSPLHF.

V usage is TRBV5-1 and J usage is TRBJ2-7; TRBD2 matches at 8 bases. This CDR3 spans 18 amino acids. Germline CDR1 SGHRS, CDR2 YFSETQ. Trimming removed 2 bases from V and 2 bases from J; junction bases left unmatched: 15. The CDR3: CASSLGARAGGSTYEQYF. The CDR3 region has the DNA TGCGCCAGCAGCTTAGGGGCAAGGGCGGGAGGCTCCACCTACGAGCAGTACTTC. Filled out from reference TRBV5-1 and TRBJ2-7, the complete variable domain reads KAGVTQTPRYLIKTRGQQVTLSCSPISGHRSVSWYQQTPGQGLQFLFEYFSETQRNKGNFPGRFSGRQFSNSRSEMNVSTLELGDSALYLCASSLGARAGGSTYEQYFGPGTRLTVT.

This chain connects TRBV19 to TRBJ2-3; 10 bases fit TRBD2. With 9 bases clipped from V and 5 bases from J, the junction kept 17 bases outside the gene matches. CDR1 is LNHDA, CDR2 SQIVND, per germline (reference sequence). CDR3 size: 17 residues. The CDR3 sequence is CARGWEREGTSGDTQYF. CDR3 DNA: TGTGCCAGAGGGTGGGAGCGGGAGGGCACCTCAGGAGATACGCAGTATTTT. The full variable domain, rest sourced from reference TRBV19 and TRBJ2-3, is DGGITQSPKYLFRKEGQNVTLSCEQNLNHDAMYWYRQDPGQGLRLIYYSQIVNDFQKGDIAEGYSVSREKKESFPLTVTSAQKNPTAFYLCARGWEREGTSGDTQYFGPGTRLTVL.

V usage is TRBV7-2 and J usage is TRBJ1-3, with TRBD1 matching over 11 bases. The CDR3 contains 18 residues. The germline gives CDR1 SGHTA, CDR2 FQGNSA. V was pared by 1 base and J by 2 bases, with 7 bases of the junction left unmatched. The CDR3 sequence: CASSLVTWDRGTGNTIYF. DNA for the CDR3: TGTGCCAGCAGCTTAGTGACGTGGGACAGGGGGACTGGAAACACCATATATTTT.

The chain uses TRBV28 and TRBJ2-1, with 10 bases matching TRBD2. Per germline, CDR1 MDHEN and CDR2 SYDVKM. The CDR3 spans 16 residues. Trimming removed 5 bases from V and 4 bases from J; junction bases left unmatched: 8. CDR3 protein: CASSPWRTSGYNEQFF. CDR3 sequence (DNA): TGTGCCAGCAGTCCATGGCGGACTAGCGGTTACAATGAGCAGTTCTTC.

The rearrangement uses TRBV13 and TRBJ1-3; D call uncertain. V lost 3 bases to trimming and J lost 0 bases, with 15 bases between them. Per the germline V gene, CDR1 is PRHDT and CDR2 is FYEKMQ (reference sequence). This CDR3 spans 17 amino acids. This CDR3 is CASSLAPTRVSGNTIYF. Here the CDR3 DNA reads TGTGCCAGCAGCTTGGCCCCGACACGTGTCTCTGGAAACACCATATATTTT.

This chain uses TRBV23-1 with TRBJ2-7; TRBD2 matches 7 bases. TRBV23-1 is noted as an ORF with a role that remains uncertain. The CDR3 sequence is 18 residues long. Losses at the gene ends were 5 bases for V and 0 bases for J; bases not matched to a gene: 16. Written as DNA, the CDR3 is TGCGCCAGCAGTACGGAGGGAGGAGAGGGAGGGAGCTCCTACGAGCAGTACTTC. Its translation: CASSTEGGEGGSSYEQYF.

This chain links TRBV18 with TRBJ1-6; 7 bases map to TRBD1. Germline V lookup: CDR1 KGHSH, CDR2 LQKENI. V dropped 2 bases and J dropped 5; count of bases not matched to a gene: 6. The CDR3 sequence is 16 residues long. The CDR3 here is CASSPRQGRDNSPLHF. In nucleotides, the CDR3 is TGTGCCAGCTCACCAAGACAGGGTAGAGATAATTCACCCCTCCACTTT.

The chain couples TRBV5-4 to TRBJ2-2; D perhaps matches TRBD1 (6 bases). The CDR3 covers 17 residues. Trimming left V 4 bases short and J 0 bases short, with 16 bases between. Germline CDR1 reads SGHNT; CDR2 reads YYREEE (reference sequence). The CDR3 DNA reads as TGTGCCAGCAGCGGGGCCCCACAGGGTTCGAACACCGGGGAGCTGTTTTTT. It specifies CASSGAPQGSNTGELFF.

This sequence joins TRBV19 and TRBJ1-1; D is uncertain. This CDR3 is 14 amino acids long. From germline, CDR1 is LNHDA and CDR2 SQIVND (reference sequence). V shed 7 bases and J shed 4 bases, with 16 bases lying between them. The CDR3 bases are TGTGCCAGTACCCCCCGGGGTCAGAGCACTGAAGCTTTCTTT. It codes for CASTPRGQSTEAFF.

V is TRBV27 and J is TRBJ1-1; a weak D match, TRBD1 (5 bases). Germline CDR1 is MNHEY and CDR2 is SMNVEV (reference sequence). V was pared by 6 bases and J by 6 bases, with 14 bases between. This CDR3 has 13 amino acids. DNA of the CDR3: TGTGCCAGCAGCCCGTCGGGGGGGGCTGAAGCTTTCTTT. It specifies CASSPSGGAEAFF.

V is TRBV19 and J is TRBJ2-1; perhaps TRBD2 as D (6 bases). Germline loops: CDR1 LNHDA, CDR2 SQIVND (reference sequence). The CDR3 loop spans 13 amino acids. V gave up 10 bases and J gave up 3 bases, with 13 bases separating them. CDR3 in DNA: TGTGCCACTGGGCGGGACTTCTACAATGAGCAGTTCTTC. Protein product: CATGRDFYNEQFF.

This chain connects TRBV19 to TRBJ2-3, with 10 positions matching TRBD1. The CDR3 covers 16 residues. Trimming removed 4 bases from V and 5 bases from J; junction bases left unmatched: 9. CDR1 and CDR2 from the germline V gene are LNHDA and SQIVND (reference sequence). The CDR3 protein is CASSTPPGQGLDTQYF. CDR3 nucleotides: TGTGCCAGTAGTACCCCTCCGGGACAGGGGTTAGATACGCAGTATTTT.

The CDR3 DNA sequence: TGTGCCAGCAGCCCTAAGACGACAGGAATAGTTGGTGGCTACACCTTC. This translates into CASSPKTTGIVGGYTF. The chain is built from TRBV14 and TRBJ1-2; D is perhaps TRBD1 (6 bases). Trimming removed 4 bases at V and 7 bases at J, with 22 bases between. Germline V lookup: CDR1 SGHDN, CDR2 FVKESK. The CDR3 runs to 16 residues.

This clone was picked up one time. The chain uses TRBV28 and TRBJ1-2, with TRBD1 matching 9 bases. The trim removed 6 bases at V and 4 bases at J, leaving 12 bases unmatched. Germline assignment: CDR1 MDHEN and CDR2 SYDVKM. There are 16 residues in the CDR3. The CDR3 loop reads CASRPVRDRVGYGYTF. The DNA of the CDR3 is TGTGCCAGCAGGCCAGTCCGGGACAGGGTGGGCTATGGCTACACCTTC.

This clone has more than one count but fewer than ten. J is TRBJ1-2 and V is TRBV7-2, with TRBD1 matching over 7 bases. Trimming took 0 bases from V and 0 from J; bases not matched to a gene: 4. CDR1 is SGHTA and CDR2 is FQGNSA in the germline V gene. The length of the CDR3 is 16 residues. Here the CDR3 reads CASSLAATGSNYGYTF. The CDR3 nucleotides are TGTGCCAGCAGCTTAGCAGCGACAGGGTCTAACTATGGCTACACCTTC.

The genes are TRBV7-9 and TRBJ2-1; 11 nucleotides line up with TRBD2. The J segment lost 13 bases and the V segment lost 2 bases, leaving 7 bases of the junction unmatched. Germline V gene sequence: CDR1 SEHNR, CDR2 FQNEAQ (reference sequence). This CDR3 has 14 residues. The CDR3: CASSLPGLAVRQFF. For the CDR3, the DNA is TGTGCCAGCAGCTTACCGGGACTAGCGGTTAGACAGTTCTTC.

The genes are TRBV4-1 and TRBJ2-5; TRBD2 might be the D (6 bases). Between the trimmed V and J ends, which lost 1 base and 2 bases, there was a span of 8 bases. Germline V CDR1 and CDR2: MGHRA, YSYEKL. The CDR3 loop spans 14 amino acids. This CDR3 reads CASSQVLAQETQYF. DNA for the CDR3: TGCGCCAGCAGCCAAGTACTAGCACAAGAGACCCAGTACTTC.

The chain has TRBV5-1 and TRBJ1-2; D perhaps matches TRBD1 (5 bases). Germline values: CDR1 SGHRS, CDR2 YFSETQ. Trimming removed 4 bases from V and 4 bases from J, with 11 bases in between. There are 13 residues in the CDR3. This CDR3 is CASSPQGLYGYTF. Here the CDR3 DNA reads TGCGCCAGCAGCCCGCAGGGCCTCTATGGCTACACCTTC.

The V call is TRBV5-1, the J call TRBJ2-1; 7 bases are a match to TRBD2. CDR3 size: 16 residues. CDR1 is SGHRS, CDR2 YFSETQ, per germline. V was clipped by 2 bases and J by 6 bases; unmatched bases: 11. The CDR3 spells CASSFGTSAGVNEQFF. Written as DNA, the CDR3 is TGCGCCAGCAGCTTCGGAACGTCGGCGGGGGTCAATGAGCAGTTCTTC.

This clone has a single count. The chain uses TRBV7-2 and TRBJ2-7, with D perhaps TRBD2 (5 bases). Germline V gene sequence: CDR1 SGHTA, CDR2 FQGNSA. V was trimmed by 5 bases and J by 4 bases, leaving 12 bases between them. The CDR3 has 13 amino acids. Here the CDR3 reads CASSLWGVYEQYF. CDR3 DNA: TGTGCCAGCAGCCTCTGGGGAGTGTACGAGCAGTACTTC.

The chain combines TRBV2 with TRBJ1-5; 7 bases fit TRBD1. This CDR3 contains 15 residues. Trimming removed 5 bases from V and 2 bases from J; junction bases left unmatched: 6. Per the germline V gene, CDR1 is SNHLY and CDR2 is FYNNEI. CDR3 in amino acids: CASSTIGQGNQPQHF. Written as DNA, the CDR3 is TGTGCCAGCAGTACGATAGGACAGGGCAATCAGCCCCAGCATTTT.

In this sample, this clone turned up a few times. The rearrangement uses TRBV25-1 and TRBJ1-4, with D uncertain. Germline V gene lookup returns CDR1 MGHDK and CDR2 SYGVNS. Trimming stripped 6 bases from V and 14 bases from J, with 13 bases between. The CDR3 extends over 11 amino acids. This CDR3 is CASRGPGQLFF. CDR3 nucleotides: TGTGCCAGCAGGGGCCCAGGTCAGCTGTTTTTT. Together with reference TRBV25-1 and TRBJ1-4, the CDR3 gives the full variable domain: EADIYQTPRYLVIGTGKKITLECSQTMGHDKMYWYQQDPGMELHLIHYSYGVNSTEKGDLSSESTVSRIRTEHFPLTLESARPSHTSQYLCASRGPGQLFFGSGTQLSVL.